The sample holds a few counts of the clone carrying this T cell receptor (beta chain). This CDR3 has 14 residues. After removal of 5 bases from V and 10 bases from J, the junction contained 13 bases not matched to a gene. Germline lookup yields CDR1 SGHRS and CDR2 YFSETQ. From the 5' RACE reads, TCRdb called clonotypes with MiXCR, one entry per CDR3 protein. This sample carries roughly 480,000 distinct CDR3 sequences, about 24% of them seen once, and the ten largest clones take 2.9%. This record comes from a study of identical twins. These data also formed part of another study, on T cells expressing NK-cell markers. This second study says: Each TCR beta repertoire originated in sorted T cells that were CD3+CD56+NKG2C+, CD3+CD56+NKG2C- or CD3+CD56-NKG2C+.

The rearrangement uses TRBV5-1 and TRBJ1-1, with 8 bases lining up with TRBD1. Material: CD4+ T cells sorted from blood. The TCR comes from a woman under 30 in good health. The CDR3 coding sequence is TGCGCCAGCAGTCGCCCGGGACAGGAAGGTGGAGCTTTCTTT. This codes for CASSRPGQEGGAFF.